This TCR beta chain was documented in a study of T cell responses to AZD1222 COVID-19 vaccine. General study results and limits: No repertoire was sampled before or during the peak T cell response, only after it. Seropositivity was recorded at baseline in only a handful of AZD1222 recipients. Females made up more of the donors, who were largely white British, and clonal diversity may have come out too low.

On this clone: Antigen unknown.

V was shortened by 5 bases and J by 2 bases, with 9 bases between the two germline ends. Germline V gene sequence: CDR1 WNHNN, CDR2 SYGVQD (reference sequence). This CDR3 contains 13 residues. TCRdb's copy holds only in-frame clones and misses some; the assay was immunoSEQ multiplex PCR. The sample lists fewer than 95,000 clones; 89% were seen once. The sample in question was peripheral blood, obtained 28 days after the second AZD1222 dose. The sequence came from an adult who received the AZD1222 COVID-19 vaccine. J is TRBJ2-5 and V is TRBV10-1; weak D call: TRBD1 (6 bases). CDR3 coding DNA: TGCGCCAGCAGTTCGACAGGTCAAGAGACCCAGTACTTC. Its translation is CASSSTGQETQYF.